Sequencing of this TCR beta chain was carried out in a study of shared clonotypes between healthy human individuals. The repertoire was sequenced with immunoSEQ multiplex PCR; TCRdb's copy has only in-frame clones and lacks some. Of about 2 million clones in the sample, 85% to 95% are singletons; the top ten hold more than 0.1%. This clone was found a few times. Distinct nucleotide sequences in the sample also encode this CDR3. From germline, CDR1 is SGHRS and CDR2 YFSETQ. This CDR3 has 14 amino acids. Between the trimmed V and J ends, which lost 0 bases and 0 bases, there was a span of 6 bases. V gene TRBV5-1 combines with J gene TRBJ1-2, with D unclear. The TCR was taken from a man between 18 and 29 years old in good health. The specimen sequenced was naive CD4+ T cells sorted from blood. Subset meaning: CD45RA+ positively selected. CDR3 protein: CASSLESANYGYTF. As DNA, the CDR3 is TGCGCCAGCAGCTTGGAATCGGCTAACTATGGCTACACCTTC.